The rows below give T cell receptor beta chains drawn from one sample of a study of blood T cell repertoires in COVID-19. Repertoires were generated with immunoSEQ multiplex PCR, while TCRdb's copy carries only in-frame clones and drops some. The data hold roughly 170,000 clones, with about 88% observed a single time. The sequencing input was peripheral blood. These receptors originate from a man between 60 and 75 years old with acute or convalescent COVID-19. CDR3s leave out the opening cysteine and the closing phenylalanine or tryptophan. Only part of the rows carry a size: once, few, many, or a class if the clone is expanded.

clone_size,v_call,j_call,cdr3_aa
-,TRBV7-9,TRBJ1-3,ASSRQASGNTIY
once,TRBV6-2/TRBV6-3,TRBJ1-5,ASSYSGGNNQPQH
-,TRBV7-8,TRBJ2-1,ASSSGTGPYNEQF
-,TRBV7-3,TRBJ1-6,ASSLRQDQENSPLH
-,TRBV14,TRBJ2-7,ASSRRESYGIEQY
-,TRBV7-8,TRBJ2-1,ASSREAGDSYNEQF
-,TRBV19,TRBJ2-5,ASSPTGAETQY
-,TRBV9,TRBJ1-3,ASSPWTAGNTIY
-,TRBV6-5,TRBJ1-5,ASGYYSNQPQH
-,TRBV2,TRBJ2-1,ASKSRIYNEQF
-,TRBV27,TRBJ1-1,ASSLSATGVTEAF
-,TRBV2,TRBJ1-1,ASSSDFTEAF
-,TRBV24-1,TRBJ1-1,ATSRGTEAF
few,TRBV9,TRBJ2-2,ASSVAAGELF
-,TRBV5-1,TRBJ1-2,ASSAEGGVYYGYT
once,TRBV6-6,TRBJ1-3,ASSYRGPDTIY
-,TRBV7-9,TRBJ1-2,ATQTIKTGSYGYT
-,TRBV19,TRBJ2-3,ASSGTGLDTQY
once,TRBV3-1/TRBV3-2,TRBJ1-6,ASSHGQANSPLH
-,TRBV7-3,TRBJ1-1,ASSLKGGNTEAF
-,TRBV10-3,TRBJ2-1,AISAGDYNEQF
-,TRBV4-3,TRBJ2-7,ASSQVIAYEQY
-,TRBV7-2,TRBJ2-7,ASSSWGGPYEQY
-,TRBV9,TRBJ1-1,ASSVLGVDTEAF
-,TRBV5-6,TRBJ1-3,ASSLEMDTGNTIY
-,TRBV19,TRBJ2-5,ASSPGLDETQY
-,TRBV5-4,TRBJ1-2,ASSLLSGEGYT
-,TRBV24-1,TRBJ2-3,ATSDFRTGTDTQY
-,TRBV15,TRBJ2-3,ATSIQGVWPDTQY
-,TRBV5-6,TRBJ1-3,ASVGTGGNTIY
-,TRBV20-1,TRBJ1-2,SASRTGTGYGYT
-,TRBV3-1/TRBV3-2,TRBJ1-5,ASSPSGGAGQPQH
-,TRBV28,TRBJ2-2,ASSSGGELF
-,TRBV18,TRBJ1-2,ASSPAPLERYT
-,TRBV15,TRBJ2-3,ATSRGTGQY